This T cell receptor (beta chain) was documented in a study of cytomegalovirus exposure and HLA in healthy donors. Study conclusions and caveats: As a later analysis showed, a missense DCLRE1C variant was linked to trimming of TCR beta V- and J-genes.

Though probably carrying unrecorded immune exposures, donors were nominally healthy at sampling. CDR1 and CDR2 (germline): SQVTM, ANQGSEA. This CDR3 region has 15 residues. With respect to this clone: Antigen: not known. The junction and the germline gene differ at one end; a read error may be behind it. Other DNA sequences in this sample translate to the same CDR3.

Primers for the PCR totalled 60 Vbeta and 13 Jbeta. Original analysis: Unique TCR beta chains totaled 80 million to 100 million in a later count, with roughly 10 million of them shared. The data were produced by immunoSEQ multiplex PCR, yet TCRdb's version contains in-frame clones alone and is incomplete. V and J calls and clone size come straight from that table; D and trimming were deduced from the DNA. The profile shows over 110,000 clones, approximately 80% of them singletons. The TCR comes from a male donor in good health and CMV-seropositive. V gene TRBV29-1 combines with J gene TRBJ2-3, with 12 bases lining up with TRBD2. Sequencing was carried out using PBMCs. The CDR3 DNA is TGCAGCGTCGAAGATTCTAGCGGGAGGGTGGATACGCAGTATTTT. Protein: CSVEDSSGRVDTQYF.